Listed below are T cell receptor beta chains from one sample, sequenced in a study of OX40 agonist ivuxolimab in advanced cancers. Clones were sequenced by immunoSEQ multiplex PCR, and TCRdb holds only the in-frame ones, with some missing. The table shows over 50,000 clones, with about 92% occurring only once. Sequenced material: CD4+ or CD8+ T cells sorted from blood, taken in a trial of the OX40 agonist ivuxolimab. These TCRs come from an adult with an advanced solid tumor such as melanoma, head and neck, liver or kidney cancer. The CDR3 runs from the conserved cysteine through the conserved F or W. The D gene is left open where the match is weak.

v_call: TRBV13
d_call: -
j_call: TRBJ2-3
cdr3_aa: CASSFSLLTDTQYF

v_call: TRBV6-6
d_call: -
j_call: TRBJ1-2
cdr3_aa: CASTDPGRVYGYTF

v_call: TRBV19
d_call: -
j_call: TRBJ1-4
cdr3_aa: CASSIQGSTNEKLFF

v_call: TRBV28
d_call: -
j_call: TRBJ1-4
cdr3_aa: CASNKPQGEKLFF

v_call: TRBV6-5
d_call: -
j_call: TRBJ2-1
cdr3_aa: CASSYPRISGRSEQFF

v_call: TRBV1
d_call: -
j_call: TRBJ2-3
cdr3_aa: CTSSGHPSGSTDTQYF

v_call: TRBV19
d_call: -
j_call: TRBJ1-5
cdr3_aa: CASSDIGGMGNQPQHF

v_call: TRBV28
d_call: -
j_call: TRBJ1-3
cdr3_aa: CASMPGGNTIYF

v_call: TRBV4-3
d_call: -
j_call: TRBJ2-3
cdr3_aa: CASSQVFSDTQYF

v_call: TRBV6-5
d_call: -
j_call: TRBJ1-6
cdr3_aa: CASTPASDNSPLHF

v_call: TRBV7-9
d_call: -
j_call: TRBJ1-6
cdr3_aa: CASSSGGSPLHF

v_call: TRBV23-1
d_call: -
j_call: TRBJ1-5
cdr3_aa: CASRYRAGQPQHF

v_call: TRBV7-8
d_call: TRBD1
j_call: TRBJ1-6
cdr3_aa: CASSSNRAGGSSPLHF

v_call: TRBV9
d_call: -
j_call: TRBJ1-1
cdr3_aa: CASSGHLINTEAFF

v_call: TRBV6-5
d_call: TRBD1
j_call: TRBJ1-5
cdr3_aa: CASSKTGVSNQPQHF

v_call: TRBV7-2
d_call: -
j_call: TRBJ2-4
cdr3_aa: CASSILGGRNIQYF

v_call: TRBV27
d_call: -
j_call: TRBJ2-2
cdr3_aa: CASSLAGPGELFF

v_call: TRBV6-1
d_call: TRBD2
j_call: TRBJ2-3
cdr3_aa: CATTWGAGGTDTQYF